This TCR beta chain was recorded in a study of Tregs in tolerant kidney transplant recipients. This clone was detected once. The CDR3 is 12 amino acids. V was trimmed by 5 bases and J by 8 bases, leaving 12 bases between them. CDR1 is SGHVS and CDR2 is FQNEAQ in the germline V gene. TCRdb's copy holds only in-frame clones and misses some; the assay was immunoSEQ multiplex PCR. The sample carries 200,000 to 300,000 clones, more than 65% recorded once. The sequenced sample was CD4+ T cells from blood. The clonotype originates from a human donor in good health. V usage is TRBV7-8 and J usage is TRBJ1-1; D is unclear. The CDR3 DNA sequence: TGTGCCAGCAGCCCCTGGGTGGGGGAAGCTTTCTTT. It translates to CASSPWVGEAFF.